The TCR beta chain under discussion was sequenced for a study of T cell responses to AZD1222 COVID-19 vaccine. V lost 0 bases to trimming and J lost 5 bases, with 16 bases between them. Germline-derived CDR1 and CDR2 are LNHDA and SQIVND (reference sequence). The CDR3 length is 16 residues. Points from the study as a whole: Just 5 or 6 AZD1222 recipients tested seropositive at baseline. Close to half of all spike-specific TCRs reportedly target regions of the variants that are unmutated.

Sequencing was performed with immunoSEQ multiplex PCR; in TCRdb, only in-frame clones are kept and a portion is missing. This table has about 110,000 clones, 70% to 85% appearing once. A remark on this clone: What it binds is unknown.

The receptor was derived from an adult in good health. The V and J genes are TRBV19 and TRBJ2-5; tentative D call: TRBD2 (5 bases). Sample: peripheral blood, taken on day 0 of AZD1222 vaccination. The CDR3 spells CASSIELGTRPETQYF. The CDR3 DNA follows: TGTGCCAGTAGTATAGAGCTAGGTACTAGGCCCGAGACCCAGTACTTC.